Each of the 23 T cell receptor beta chains below was sequenced from the same sample in a study of cytomegalovirus exposure and HLA in healthy donors (dated by TCRdb to 2015 to 2018). Receptors were amplified or captured by the immunoSEQ multiplex PCR assay. The multiplex PCR relied on a mix of 60 forward primers for TCR Vbeta segments and 13 reverse primers for TCR Jbeta segments. In TCRdb, the immuneACCESS table is reduced to in-frame sequences with V and J assigned. These tables do not hold every clone; where another copy was compared, an unresolved V gene accounts for under half, and the others remain unexplained. The sample profile shows some 140,000 clones; more than 75% of them were found once. Clones ranked in the top ten supply about 5.6% of the sample. Specimen: PBMCs. The receptors were sampled from a woman aged 40 to 49 in good health and CMV-seropositive.

The V and J genes are TRBV5-1 and TRBJ2-1; TRBD1 matches at 11 bases. J was trimmed by 3 bases and V by 3 bases; bases with no gene match: 14. The germline V gene has CDR1 SGHRS and CDR2 YFSETQ. The length of the CDR3 is 19 residues. The DNA for the CDR3 is TGCGCCAGCAGCTCCGGGGGCGGCCCCGGGACAGGGGGCTACAATGAGCAGTTCTTC. Encoded protein: CASSSGGGPGTGGYNEQFF.

The rearrangement joins TRBV7-9 to TRBJ1-5; TRBD1 is a possible D gene (6 bases). Trimming stripped 1 base from V and 4 bases from J, with 8 bases between. CDR1 and CDR2 (germline): SEHNR, FQNEAQ (reference sequence). This CDR3 contains 14 residues. CDR3 region: CASSLGTVNQPQHF. The CDR3 DNA is TGTGCCAGCAGCTTAGGGACAGTTAATCAGCCCCAGCATTTT.

This clone was recorded once. This chain joins TRBV2 and TRBJ1-5; 8 positions agree with TRBD1. Germline V gene sequence: CDR1 SNHLY, CDR2 FYNNEI. This CDR3 is 15 amino acids long. V dropped 6 bases and J dropped 7; count of bases not matched to a gene: 11. Written as DNA, the CDR3 is TGTGCCAGCAGCGGGACAGGCTCAGGTGGGCAGCCCCAGCATTTT. Amino acids: CASSGTGSGGQPQHF. Together with reference TRBV2 and TRBJ1-5, the CDR3 gives the full variable domain: EPEVTQTPSHQVTQMGQEVILRCVPISNHLYFYWYRQILGQKVEFLVSFYNNEISEKSEIFDDQFSVERPDGSNFTLKIRSTKLEDSAMYFCASSGTGSGGQPQHFGDGTRLSIL.

The rearrangement links TRBV4-2 to TRBJ2-7; 7 nucleotides line up with TRBD1. CDR3 length: 16 residues. Germline V gene data show CDR1 as LGHNA and CDR2 as YNFKEQ. The junction had 10 bases not matched to a gene; V was cut back by 1 base and J by 4 bases. DNA for the CDR3: TGTGCCAGCAGCCAAGTGGGACAGACCGGCCCTTACGAGCAGTACTTC. Residues: CASSQVGQTGPYEQYF.

V gene TRBV6-4 combines with J gene TRBJ1-2; D might be TRBD1 (6 bases). Germline V gene sequence: CDR1 MRHNA, CDR2 SNTAGT. Trimming took off 3 bases at V and 4 bases at J, with 9 bases between the two ends. The CDR3 length is 13 residues. In nucleotides, the CDR3 is TGTGCCAGCAGTGAGACAGGCTTCTATGGCTACACCTTC. Protein sequence: CASSETGFYGYTF.

The V gene is TRBV5-1, the J gene TRBJ2-2; 8 bases match TRBD2. This CDR3 is built from 16 residues. CDR1 and CDR2 from the germline V gene are SGHRS and YFSETQ. The V segment lost 2 bases and the J segment 2 bases; nucleotides outside the gene matches: 5. CDR3 protein: CASSLGAGANTGELFF. The CDR3 DNA sequence: TGCGCCAGCAGCTTAGGAGCGGGAGCAAACACCGGGGAGCTGTTTTTT. Complete variable domain (other parts from reference TRBV5-1 and TRBJ2-2): KAGVTQTPRYLIKTRGQQVTLSCSPISGHRSVSWYQQTPGQGLQFLFEYFSETQRNKGNFPGRFSGRQFSNSRSEMNVSTLELGDSALYLCASSLGAGANTGELFFGEGSRLTVL.

With respect to this clone: The DNA is left out, because the CDR3 cannot be placed on it with certainty; the CDR3 is given as TCRdb lists it. The chain joins TRBV28 to TRBJ1-4; the table gives TRBD1 as D, unverified against the DNA. CDR1 MDHEN and CDR2 SYDVKM come from the germline V gene. The CDR3 length equals 17 residues, ends included. The CDR3 here is CASSFFGQGATNEKLFF.

This clone was seen a few times. J is TRBJ1-1 and V is TRBV10-2; D is perhaps TRBD1 (6 bases). V shed 8 bases and J shed 1 base, with 11 bases lying between them. The length of the CDR3 is 13 residues. CDR1 is WSHSY and CDR2 is SAAADI in the germline V gene. The CDR3 DNA is TGCGCCAGCCGCAGGGGCCCGAACACTGAAGCTTTCTTT. Translating gives CASRRGPNTEAFF.

This sequence joins TRBV27 and TRBJ2-7, with TRBD1 matching over 9 bases. V was clipped by 3 bases and J by 7 bases; unmatched bases: 7. The CDR3 runs 14 residues. Germline V lookup: CDR1 MNHEY, CDR2 SMNVEV (reference sequence). CDR3 protein: CASSFQQGAGEQYF. CDR3 nucleotides: TGTGCCAGCAGTTTTCAACAGGGGGCGGGAGAGCAGTACTTC.

The V and J genes are TRBV10-3 and TRBJ1-1; D perhaps matches TRBD1 (6 bases). V lost 0 bases to trimming and J lost 0 bases, with 14 bases between them. CDR3 length: 17 residues. Germline V gives CDR1 ENHRY, CDR2 SYGVKD. CDR3 in amino acids: CAISESGAETLNTEAFF. DNA for the CDR3: TGTGCCATCAGTGAGTCGGGGGCAGAGACCTTGAACACTGAAGCTTTCTTT.

This chain connects TRBV18 to TRBJ2-2, with unresolved D. The CDR3 runs to 14 residues. CDR1 is KGHSH, CDR2 LQKENI, per germline. V lost 0 bases, J lost 1 base, and 3 bases lay in between. The CDR3 here is CASSPPRNTGELFF. The CDR3 DNA reads as TGTGCCAGCTCACCACCCAGGAACACCGGGGAGCTGTTTTTT.

The chain recombines TRBV4-1 with TRBJ1-1; D is unclear. Germline CDR1 MGHRA, CDR2 YSYEKL. The length of the CDR3 is 16 residues. Trimming pared 1 base from V and 1 base from J, leaving 13 bases between. CDR3 region: CASSQARVGRNTEAFF. The DNA of the CDR3 is TGCGCCAGCAGCCAAGCGAGGGTAGGGAGGAACACTGAAGCTTTCTTT.

The gene calls are TRBV5-1 and TRBJ1-5, with D perhaps TRBD1 (6 bases). The CDR3 sequence is 14 residues long. Germline V gene lookup returns CDR1 SGHRS and CDR2 YFSETQ. The V and J ends lost 4 bases and 7 bases respectively, with 15 bases between them. CDR3 protein: CASSPKGGLQPQHF. In nucleotides, the CDR3 is TGCGCCAGCAGCCCGAAAGGGGGATTACAGCCCCAGCATTTT.

V and J are TRBV6-5 and TRBJ1-1; 11 bases are shared with TRBD1. CDR1 is MNHEY and CDR2 is SVGAGI in the germline V gene. This CDR3 comprises 16 residues. V was pared by 0 bases and J by 6 bases, with 6 bases of the junction left unmatched. The CDR3 spells CASSYSPGQGEAEAFF. The CDR3 nucleotides read TGTGCCAGCAGTTACTCGCCGGGACAGGGGGAGGCTGAAGCTTTCTTT.

This chain links TRBV14 with TRBJ2-1; 11 nucleotides line up with TRBD2. Germline CDR1 and CDR2: SGHDN and FVKESK. This CDR3 contains 15 residues. The ends lost 4 bases at V and 7 bases at J; junction bases unmatched: 6. The CDR3 bases are TGTGCCAGCAGCCTTCCGGGACTAGCGGCGAATGAGCAGTTCTTC. Amino acids: CASSLPGLAANEQFF.

This chain joins TRBV30 and TRBJ2-7; a possible D gene is TRBD1 (5 bases). The CDR3 is made up of 13 amino acids. The germline V gene encodes CDR1 GTSNPN and CDR2 SVGIG (reference sequence). Trimming took off 8 bases at V and 2 bases at J, with 16 bases between the two ends. CDR3 protein: CAATLTDPYEQYF. CDR3 coding DNA: TGTGCCGCCACTCTGACAGACCCCTACGAGCAGTACTTC.

The chain is built from TRBV27 and TRBJ2-1, with D possibly TRBD2 on 6 matching bases. Germline CDR1 is MNHEY and CDR2 is SMNVEV (reference sequence). V was cut by 2 bases and J by 1 base, with 15 bases left in between. The CDR3 has 17 amino acids. CDR3 DNA: TGTGCCAGCAGTTTAGGGACTCCCGTCAAATCCTACAATGAGCAGTTCTTC. Residues: CASSLGTPVKSYNEQFF.

The gene calls are TRBV15 and TRBJ1-1; D is unclear. V was shortened by 0 bases and J by 1 base, with 6 bases between the two germline ends. From germline, CDR1 is LNHNV and CDR2 YYDKDF (reference sequence). The CDR3 covers 14 residues. The CDR3 sequence is CATSRDTRNTEAFF. CDR3 DNA: TGTGCCACCAGCAGAGATACGCGGAACACTGAAGCTTTCTTT.

The chain uses TRBV28 and TRBJ1-5; 10 bases line up with TRBD1. Germline lookup yields CDR1 MDHEN and CDR2 SYDVKM. J was trimmed by 4 bases and V by 5 bases; bases with no gene match: 11. This CDR3 spans 17 amino acids. CDR3 sequence: CASSPSPWTGGNQPQHF. The CDR3 coding sequence is TGTGCCAGCAGTCCATCCCCCTGGACAGGGGGAAATCAGCCCCAGCATTTT.

The gene calls are TRBV29-1 and TRBJ1-1; no clear D. The CDR3 runs 11 residues. Germline lookup yields CDR1 SQVTM and CDR2 ANQGSEA. Trimming cost V 8 bases and J 1 base, with 8 bases left between them. CDR3: CSCVSNTEAFF. The CDR3, as DNA: TGCAGCTGTGTATCGAACACTGAAGCTTTCTTT.

The chain is built from TRBV7-9 and TRBJ2-7; 9 bases map to TRBD2. The CDR3 loop spans 17 amino acids. Unmatched junction bases numbered 11, after V lost 5 bases and J lost 0 bases. From germline, CDR1 is SEHNR and CDR2 FQNEAQ (reference sequence). CDR3: CASSPTTPSGVSYEQYF. The CDR3, as DNA: TGTGCCAGCAGCCCTACCACCCCTAGCGGGGTCTCCTACGAGCAGTACTTC.

This clone was counted ten times or more. This sequence joins TRBV27 and TRBJ2-7; D perhaps matches TRBD1 (6 bases). The germline V and J ends were trimmed by 6 bases and 3 bases, with 15 bases remaining between them. This CDR3 is 14 amino acids long. Germline V gene lookup returns CDR1 MNHEY and CDR2 SMNVEV (reference sequence). The CDR3 nucleotides are TGTGCCAGCAGACCTGGGGGCGTTGGCTACGAGCAGTACTTC. Its translation is CASRPGGVGYEQYF.

The chain uses TRBV7-8 and TRBJ2-1; the match to TRBD1 covers 7 bases. Germline V gives CDR1 SGHVS, CDR2 FQNEAQ. CDR3 length: 17 residues. Unmatched junction bases numbered 11, after V lost 3 bases and J lost 3 bases. This chain's CDR3 is CASSFTGQDHFYNEQFF. The CDR3 nucleotides read TGTGCCAGCAGCTTCACCGGACAGGACCACTTCTACAATGAGCAGTTCTTC.